One TCR beta chain is described in this entry. Its cognate antigen is unknown. The source of the sample is a study of cytomegalovirus exposure and HLA in healthy donors. Broader study findings: A later examination showed that TCR association rates differed by HLA locus, with DRB1 most and HLA-C fewest. A later analysis found most CMV-associated TCR beta chains apparently HLA-restricted.

Although they were nominally healthy when sampled, donors likely had unrecorded immune exposures. Primers included in the PCR were 60 Vbeta and 13 Jbeta primers. Per the original data handling: Per a later analysis, the number of unique TCR beta chains was about 80 million, of which some 10 million were shared. The protocol was immunoSEQ multiplex PCR, while the TCRdb copy is restricted to in-frame clones and leaves out a portion. The V and J calls and clone size were taken over from that table, and D and trimming were inferred from the DNA. The top ten hold 2% to 2.5% of the sample, which has approximately 210,000 clones, roughly 81% seen once. Between the trimmed V and J ends, which lost 7 bases and 4 bases, there was a span of 17 bases. In germline, CDR1 is GTSNPN, CDR2 SVGIG (reference sequence). CDR3 length: 14 amino acids.

The chain has TRBV30 and TRBJ1-3, with D perhaps TRBD1 (5 bases). This clonotype was sampled from a woman under 40 in good health and CMV-seropositive. Material: PBMCs. Here the CDR3 DNA reads TGTGCCTACCAACCCGGGGGACTAGGAAACACCATATATTTT. Its translation is CAYQPGGLGNTIYF.